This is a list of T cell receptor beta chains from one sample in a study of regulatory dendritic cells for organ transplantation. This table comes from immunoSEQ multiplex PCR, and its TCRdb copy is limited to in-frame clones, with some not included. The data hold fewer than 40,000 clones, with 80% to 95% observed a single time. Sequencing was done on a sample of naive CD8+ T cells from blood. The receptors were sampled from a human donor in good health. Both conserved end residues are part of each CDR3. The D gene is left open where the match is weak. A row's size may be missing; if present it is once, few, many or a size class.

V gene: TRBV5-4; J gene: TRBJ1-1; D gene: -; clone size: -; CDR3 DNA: TGTGCCAGCAGCTTGGAAGGTCGGGTTGGCCCTAGGAAGGGTGAAGCTTTCTTT; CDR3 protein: CASSLEGRVGPRKGEAFF
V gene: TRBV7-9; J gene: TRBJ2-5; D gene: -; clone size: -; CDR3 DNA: TGTGCCAGCAGCTTAGAAGGGGAAGAGACCCAGTACTTC; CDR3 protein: CASSLEGEETQYF
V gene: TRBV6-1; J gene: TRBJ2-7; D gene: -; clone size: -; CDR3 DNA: TGTGCCAGCAAGGAGTCGAGTTCTCTCCTCGAGCAGTACTTC; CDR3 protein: CASKESSSLLEQYF
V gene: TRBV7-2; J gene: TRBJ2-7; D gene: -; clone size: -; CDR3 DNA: TGTGCCAGCAGCTTAGTGGATAATAATCGACCCTACGAGCAGTACTTC; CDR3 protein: CASSLVDNNRPYEQYF
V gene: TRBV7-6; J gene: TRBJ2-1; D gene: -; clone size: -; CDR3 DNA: TGTGCCAGCAGGGCCGGGGGAACCTACAATGAGCAGTTCTTC; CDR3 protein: CASRAGGTYNEQFF
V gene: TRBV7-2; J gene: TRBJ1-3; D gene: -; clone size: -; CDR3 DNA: TGTGCCAGCAGCTTAGGGTTTCCAACCTCTGGAAACACCATATATTTT; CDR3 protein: CASSLGFPTSGNTIYF
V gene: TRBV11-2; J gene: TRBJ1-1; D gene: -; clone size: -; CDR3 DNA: TGTGCCAGCAACTCCGGGAACACTGAAGCTTTCTTT; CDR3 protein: CASNSGNTEAFF
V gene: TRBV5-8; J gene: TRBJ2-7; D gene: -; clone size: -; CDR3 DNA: TGTGCCAGCAGCTTGGCGACGGGGGCCGCCTACGAGCAGTACTTC; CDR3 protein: CASSLATGAAYEQYF
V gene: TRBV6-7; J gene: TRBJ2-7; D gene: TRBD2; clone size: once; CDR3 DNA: TGTGCCAGCAGTTATTACCCGACTAGCGATTCCTACGAGCAGTACTTC; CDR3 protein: CASSYYPTSDSYEQYF
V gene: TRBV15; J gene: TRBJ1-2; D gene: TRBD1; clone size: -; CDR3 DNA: TGTGCCACCAGCGGTGACAGGGCCAGGGTGCGGGGCTACACCTTC; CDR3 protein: CATSGDRARVRGYTF